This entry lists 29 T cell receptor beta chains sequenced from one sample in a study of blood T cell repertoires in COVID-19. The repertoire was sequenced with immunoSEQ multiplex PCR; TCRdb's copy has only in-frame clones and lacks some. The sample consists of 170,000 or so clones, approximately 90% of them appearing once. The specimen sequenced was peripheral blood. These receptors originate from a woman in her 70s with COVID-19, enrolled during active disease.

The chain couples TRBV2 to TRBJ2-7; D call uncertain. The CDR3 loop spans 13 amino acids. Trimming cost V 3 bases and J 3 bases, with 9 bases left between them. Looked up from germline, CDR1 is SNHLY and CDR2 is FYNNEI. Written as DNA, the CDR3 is TGTGCCAGCAGTGATACACAAAACTACGAGCAGTACTTC. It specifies CASSDTQNYEQYF.

CDR3 DNA sequence: TGTGCCAGCTCCACGGTCCGGGGGTCTAATTCACCCCTCCACTTT. It codes for CASSTVRGSNSPLHF. This sequence joins TRBV18 and TRBJ1-6; possibly TRBD1 for D (5 bases). The CDR3 consists of 15 residues. Germline V gene lookup returns CDR1 KGHSH and CDR2 LQKENI. V was pared by 6 bases and J by 6 bases, with 15 bases between.

CDR3 amino acids: CASRRTGKVTSTDTQYF. CDR3 coding DNA: TGTGCCAGTAGGCGGACTGGTAAGGTAACTAGCACAGATACGCAGTATTTT. The chain employs TRBV19 and TRBJ2-3; D may be TRBD2 (5 bases). This CDR3 region has 17 residues. V lost 6 bases and J lost 0, with 19 bases in between. Germline V gene lookup returns CDR1 LNHDA and CDR2 SQIVND (reference sequence).

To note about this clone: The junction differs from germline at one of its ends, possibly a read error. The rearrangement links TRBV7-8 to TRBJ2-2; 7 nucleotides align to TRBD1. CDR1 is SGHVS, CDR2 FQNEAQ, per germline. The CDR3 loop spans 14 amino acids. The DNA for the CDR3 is TGTGCCGGCAGCCCGGGGACAGCTACCGGGGAGCTGTTTTTT. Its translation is CAGSPGTATGELFF. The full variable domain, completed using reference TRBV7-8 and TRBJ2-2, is GAGVSQSPRYKVAKRGQDVALRCDPISGHVSLFWYQQALGQGPEFLTYFQNEAQLDKSGLPSDRFFAERPEGSVSTLKIQRTQQEDSAVYLCAGSPGTATGELFFGEGSRLTVL.

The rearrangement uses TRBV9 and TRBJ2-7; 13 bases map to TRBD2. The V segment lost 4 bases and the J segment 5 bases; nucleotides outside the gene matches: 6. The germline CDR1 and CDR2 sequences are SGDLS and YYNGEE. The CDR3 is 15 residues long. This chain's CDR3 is CASSRFGLAGDEQYF. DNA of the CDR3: TGTGCCAGCAGCAGATTCGGACTAGCGGGAGACGAGCAGTACTTC.

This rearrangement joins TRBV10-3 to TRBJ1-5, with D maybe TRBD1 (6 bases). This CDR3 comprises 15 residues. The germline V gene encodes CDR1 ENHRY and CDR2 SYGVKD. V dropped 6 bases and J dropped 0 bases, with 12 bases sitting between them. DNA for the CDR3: TGTGCCATCAGCCCCAGGGGCCCTAGCAATCAGCCCCAGCATTTT. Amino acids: CAISPRGPSNQPQHF.

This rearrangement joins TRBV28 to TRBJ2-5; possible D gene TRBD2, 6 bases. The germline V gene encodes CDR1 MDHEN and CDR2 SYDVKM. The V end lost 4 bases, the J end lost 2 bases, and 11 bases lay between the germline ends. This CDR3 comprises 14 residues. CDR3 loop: CASSSWTIQETQYF. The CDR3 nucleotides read TGTGCCAGCAGTTCCTGGACTATTCAAGAGACCCAGTACTTC.

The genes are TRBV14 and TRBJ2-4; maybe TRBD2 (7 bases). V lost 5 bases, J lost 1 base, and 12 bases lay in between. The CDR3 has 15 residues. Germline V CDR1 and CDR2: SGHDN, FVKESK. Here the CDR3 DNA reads TGTGCCAGCAGCTTAGGGGGGGATGCCAAAAACATTCAGTACTTC. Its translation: CASSLGGDAKNIQYF.

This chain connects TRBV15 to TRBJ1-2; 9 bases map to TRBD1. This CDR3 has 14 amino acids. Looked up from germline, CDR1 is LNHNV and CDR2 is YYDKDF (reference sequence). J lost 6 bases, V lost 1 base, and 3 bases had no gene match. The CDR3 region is CATSRGTGVDGYTF. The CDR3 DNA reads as TGTGCCACCAGCAGAGGGACAGGGGTCGATGGCTACACCTTC.

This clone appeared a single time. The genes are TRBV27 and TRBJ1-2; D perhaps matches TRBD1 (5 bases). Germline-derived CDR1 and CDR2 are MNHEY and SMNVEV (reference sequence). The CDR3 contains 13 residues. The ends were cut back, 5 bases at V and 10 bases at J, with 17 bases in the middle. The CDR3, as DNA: TGTGCCAGCAGTCGCCGCCGGGAGGGACCCTACACCTTC. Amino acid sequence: CASSRRREGPYTF.

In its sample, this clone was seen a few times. CDR3 sequence (DNA): TGTGCCAGTAGGACGGGACAGGGATATTCACCCCTCCACTTT. Encoded protein: CASRTGQGYSPLHF. The chain uses TRBV19 and TRBJ1-6; 9 nucleotides line up with TRBD1. CDR1 LNHDA and CDR2 SQIVND come from the germline V gene (reference sequence). The CDR3 loop spans 14 amino acids. Germline trimming cut 6 bases from V and 8 bases from J; bases unmatched to any gene: 5.

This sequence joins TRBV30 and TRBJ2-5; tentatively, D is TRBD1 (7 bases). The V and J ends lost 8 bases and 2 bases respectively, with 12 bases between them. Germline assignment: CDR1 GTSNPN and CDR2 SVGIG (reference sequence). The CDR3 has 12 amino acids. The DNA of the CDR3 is TGTGCCGGGGGGACAGCGCAAGAGACCCAGTACTTC. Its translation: CAGGTAQETQYF.

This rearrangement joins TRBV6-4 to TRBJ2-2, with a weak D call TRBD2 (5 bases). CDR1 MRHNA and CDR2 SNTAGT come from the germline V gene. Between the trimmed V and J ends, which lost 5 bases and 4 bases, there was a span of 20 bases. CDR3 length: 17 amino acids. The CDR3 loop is CASSMLGGAGVTGELFF. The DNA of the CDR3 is TGTGCCAGCAGTATGCTTGGCGGAGCCGGGGTCACCGGGGAGCTGTTTTTT.

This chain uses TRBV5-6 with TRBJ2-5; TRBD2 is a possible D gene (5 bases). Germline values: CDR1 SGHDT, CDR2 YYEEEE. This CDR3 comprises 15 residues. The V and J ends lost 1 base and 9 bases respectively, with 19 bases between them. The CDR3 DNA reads TGTGCCAGCAGCTTGAAAAGGACTGGGCCATCGGCCCAGTACTTC. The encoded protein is CASSLKRTGPSAQYF.

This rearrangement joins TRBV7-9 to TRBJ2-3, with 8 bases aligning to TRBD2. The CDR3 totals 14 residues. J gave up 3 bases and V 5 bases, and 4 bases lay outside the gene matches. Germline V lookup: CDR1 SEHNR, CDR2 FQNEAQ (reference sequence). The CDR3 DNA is TGTGCCAGCAGCCCAAGCGGGAGTACAGATACGCAGTATTTT. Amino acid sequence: CASSPSGSTDTQYF.

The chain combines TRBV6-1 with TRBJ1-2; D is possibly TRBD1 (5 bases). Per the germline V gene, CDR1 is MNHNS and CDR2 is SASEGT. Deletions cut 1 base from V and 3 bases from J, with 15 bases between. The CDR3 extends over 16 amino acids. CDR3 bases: TGTGCCAGCAGTGAAGGGGGCAGCCCTGCGGACTATGGCTACACCTTC. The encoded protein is CASSEGGSPADYGYTF.

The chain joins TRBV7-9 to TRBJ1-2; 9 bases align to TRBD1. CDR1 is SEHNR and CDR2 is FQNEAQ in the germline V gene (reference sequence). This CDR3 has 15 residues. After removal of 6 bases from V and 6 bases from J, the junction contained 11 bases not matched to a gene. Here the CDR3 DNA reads TGTGCCAGCAGTAGGCCGGGACAGGGTATCGATGGCTACACCTTC. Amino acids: CASSRPGQGIDGYTF.

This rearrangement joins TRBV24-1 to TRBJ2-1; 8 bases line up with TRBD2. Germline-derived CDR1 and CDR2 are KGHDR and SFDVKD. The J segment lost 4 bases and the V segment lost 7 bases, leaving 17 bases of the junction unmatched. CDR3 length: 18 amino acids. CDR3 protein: CATSLKGDSGAIYNEQFF. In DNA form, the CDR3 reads TGTGCCACCAGCCTCAAAGGGGATAGCGGGGCTATTTACAATGAGCAGTTCTTC.

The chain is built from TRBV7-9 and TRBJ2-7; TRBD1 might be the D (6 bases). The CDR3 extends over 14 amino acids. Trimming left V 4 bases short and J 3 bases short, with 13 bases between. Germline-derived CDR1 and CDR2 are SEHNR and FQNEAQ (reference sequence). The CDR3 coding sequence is TGTGCCAGCAGCTATCAGACAGGAAGCTACGAGCAGTACTTC. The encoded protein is CASSYQTGSYEQYF. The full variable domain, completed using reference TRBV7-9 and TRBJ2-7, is DTGVSQNPRHKITKRGQNVTFRCDPISEHNRLYWYRQTLGQGPEFLTYFQNEAQLEKSRLLSDRFSAERPKGSFSTLEIQRTEQGDSAMYLCASSYQTGSYEQYFGPGTRLTVT.

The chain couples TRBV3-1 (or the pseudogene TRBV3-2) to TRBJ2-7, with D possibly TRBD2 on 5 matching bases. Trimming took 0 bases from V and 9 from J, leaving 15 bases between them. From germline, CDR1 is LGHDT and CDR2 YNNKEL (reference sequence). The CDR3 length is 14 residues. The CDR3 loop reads CASSQESPRGGQYF. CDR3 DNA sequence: TGTGCCAGCAGCCAAGAATCCCCTCGGGGTGGGCAGTACTTC.

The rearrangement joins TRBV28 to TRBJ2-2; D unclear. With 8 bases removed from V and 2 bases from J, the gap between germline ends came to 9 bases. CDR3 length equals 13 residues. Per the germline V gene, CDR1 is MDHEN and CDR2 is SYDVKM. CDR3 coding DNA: TGTGCCAGCCGTAGCTCTAACACCGGGGAGCTGTTTTTT. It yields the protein CASRSSNTGELFF. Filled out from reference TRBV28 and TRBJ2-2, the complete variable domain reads DVKVTQSSRYLVKRTGEKVFLECVQDMDHENMFWYRQDPGLGLRLIYFSYDVKMKEKGDIPEGYSVSREKKERFSLILESASTNQTSMYLCASRSSNTGELFFGEGSRLTVL.

The CDR3 nucleotides read TGTGCCAGCAGTTTCCAGGGGGCCAACGTCCTGACTTTC. It encodes CASSFQGANVLTF. This chain connects TRBV28 to TRBJ2-6; D ambiguous. There are 13 residues in the CDR3. CDR1 and CDR2 from the germline V gene are MDHEN and SYDVKM. With 3 bases removed from V and 4 bases from J, the gap between germline ends came to 4 bases.

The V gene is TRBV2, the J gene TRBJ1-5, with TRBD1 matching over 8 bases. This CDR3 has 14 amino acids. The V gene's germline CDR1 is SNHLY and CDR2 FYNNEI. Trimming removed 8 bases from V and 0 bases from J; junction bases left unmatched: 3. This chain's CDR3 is CASQTGDSNQPQHF. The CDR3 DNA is TGTGCCAGCCAGACAGGGGATAGCAATCAGCCCCAGCATTTT.

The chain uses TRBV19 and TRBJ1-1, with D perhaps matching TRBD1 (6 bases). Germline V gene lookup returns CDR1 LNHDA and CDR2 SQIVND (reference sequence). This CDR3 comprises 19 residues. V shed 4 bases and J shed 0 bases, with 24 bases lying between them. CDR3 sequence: CASSTLQGPHPAMNTEAFF. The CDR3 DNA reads TGTGCCAGTAGTACCTTACAGGGTCCCCATCCCGCAATGAACACTGAAGCTTTCTTT.

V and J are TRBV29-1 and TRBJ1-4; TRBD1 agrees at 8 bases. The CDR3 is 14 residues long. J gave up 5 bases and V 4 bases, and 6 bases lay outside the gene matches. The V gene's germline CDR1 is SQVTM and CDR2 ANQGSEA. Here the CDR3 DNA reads TGCAGCGTTGGGATACAGGGGGGGAATGAAAAACTGTTTTTT. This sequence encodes CSVGIQGGNEKLFF.

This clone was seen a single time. Written as DNA, the CDR3 is TGTGCCAGCAGTTACGCCGGGACAGCTGCCTACGAGCAGTACTTC. Translating gives CASSYAGTAAYEQYF. The chain couples TRBV28 to TRBJ2-7; TRBD1 agrees at 7 bases. The length of the CDR3 is 15 residues. Germline V lookup: CDR1 MDHEN, CDR2 SYDVKM. Germline trimming cut 4 bases from V and 2 bases from J; bases unmatched to any gene: 8.

CDR3 sequence (DNA): TGTGCCAGCAGCGTTGGGAGTTTGAGGTACGAGCAGTACTTC. Its translation: CASSVGSLRYEQYF. V and J are TRBV9 and TRBJ2-7, with a possible D match to TRBD2 (5 bases). Trimming cost V 2 bases and J 4 bases, with 13 bases left between them. Per the germline V gene, CDR1 is SGDLS and CDR2 is YYNGEE. The CDR3 consists of 14 residues.

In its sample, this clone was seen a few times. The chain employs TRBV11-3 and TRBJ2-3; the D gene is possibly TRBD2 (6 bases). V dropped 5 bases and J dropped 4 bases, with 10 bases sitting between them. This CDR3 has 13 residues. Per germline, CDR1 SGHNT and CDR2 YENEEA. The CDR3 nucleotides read TGTGCCAGCAGCGAAGGGACTGCAGATACGCAGTATTTT. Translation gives CASSEGTADTQYF.

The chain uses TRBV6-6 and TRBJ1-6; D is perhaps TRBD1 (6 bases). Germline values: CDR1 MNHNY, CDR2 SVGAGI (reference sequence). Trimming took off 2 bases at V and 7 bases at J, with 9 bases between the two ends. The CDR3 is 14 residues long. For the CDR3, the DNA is TGTGCCAGCAGTTACGGGGGCGGGAATTCACCCCTCCACTTT. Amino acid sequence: CASSYGGGNSPLHF.